These 6 T cell receptor beta chains originate from one sample sequenced in a study of T cells after yellow fever vaccination. One entry per CDR3 protein results from TCRdb running MiXCR on the 5' RACE reads. Here the sample spans about 310,000 distinct CDR3 sequences, approximately 3.8% being singletons. The specimen comprised PBMCs, sampled on the day of the yellow fever booster vaccination. The receptors here all came from a man aged 18-30 years who received the YFV17D yellow fever vaccine.

There are a few counts of this clonotype. The chain couples TRBV29-1 to TRBJ1-1; 12 nucleotides align to TRBD1. The V and J ends lost 4 bases and 5 bases, in that order; junction bases with no gene match: 2. CDR1 and CDR2 from the germline V gene are SQVTM and ANQGSEA. The CDR3 totals 13 residues. The CDR3 DNA is TGCAGCGTTGGGGACAGGGGGCGGACTGAAGCTTTCTTT. It translates to CSVGDRGRTEAFF.

This clonotype appeared a few times. V is TRBV4-3 and J is TRBJ2-2; the D gene is possibly TRBD2 (7 bases). Germline V gives CDR1 LGHNA, CDR2 YSLEER. This CDR3 is 17 amino acids long. V was cut by 1 base and J by 3 bases, with 15 bases left in between. Here the CDR3 reads CASSQAKGGDYTGELFF. The CDR3 coding sequence is TGCGCCAGCAGCCAAGCGAAAGGGGGGGATTACACCGGGGAGCTGTTTTTT.

The chain joins TRBV20-1 to TRBJ2-5, with 7 bases lining up with TRBD2. The CDR3 runs to 13 residues. Germline loops: CDR1 DFQATT, CDR2 SNEGSKA (reference sequence). The J segment lost 2 bases and the V segment lost 5 bases, leaving 5 bases of the junction unmatched. CDR3 protein: CSAPRRGQETQYF. In DNA form, the CDR3 reads TGCAGTGCTCCCCGGCGGGGGCAAGAGACCCAGTACTTC.

The rearrangement joins TRBV12-3 or TRBV12-4 to TRBJ2-7, with 9 bases lining up with TRBD2. With 8 bases clipped from V and 3 bases from J, the junction kept 8 bases outside the gene matches. This CDR3 region has 14 residues. In nucleotides, the CDR3 is TGTGCCAGCGCGTATCCTAGCGGGGTCTACGAGCAGTACGTC. It encodes CASAYPSGVYEQYV.

This rearrangement joins TRBV6-6 to TRBJ2-3, with 11 bases that match TRBD2. The CDR3 runs 15 residues. Germline values: CDR1 MNHNY, CDR2 SVGAGI (reference sequence). Trimming cost V 5 bases and J 2 bases; bases outside gene matches: 3. The CDR3 region is CASSTSGGVTDTQYF. The CDR3 DNA sequence: TGTGCCAGCAGTACTAGCGGGGGTGTCACAGATACGCAGTATTTT.

The sample holds a few counts of this clonotype. The chain uses TRBV2 and TRBJ2-1; maybe TRBD2 (5 bases). The CDR3 covers 14 residues. Germline CDR1 SNHLY, CDR2 FYNNEI. Trimming removed 3 bases at V and 0 bases at J, with 6 bases between. The CDR3 spells CASSERDSYNEQFF. The CDR3 DNA reads TGTGCCAGCAGTGAGAGGGACTCCTACAATGAGCAGTTCTTC.